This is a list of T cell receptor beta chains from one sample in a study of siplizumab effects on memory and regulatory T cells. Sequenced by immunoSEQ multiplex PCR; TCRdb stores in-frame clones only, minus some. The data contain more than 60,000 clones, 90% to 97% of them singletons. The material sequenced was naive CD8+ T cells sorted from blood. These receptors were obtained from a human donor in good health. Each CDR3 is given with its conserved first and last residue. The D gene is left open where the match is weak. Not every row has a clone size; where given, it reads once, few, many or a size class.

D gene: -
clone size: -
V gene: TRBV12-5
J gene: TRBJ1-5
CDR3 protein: CASQPPGDQPQHF
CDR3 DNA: TGTGCTAGTCAGCCCCCAGGGGATCAGCCCCAGCATTTT

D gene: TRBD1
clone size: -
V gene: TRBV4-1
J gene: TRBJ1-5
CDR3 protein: CASSQVGQTFQPQHF
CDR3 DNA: TGCGCCAGCAGCCAAGTGGGACAGACTTTTCAGCCCCAGCATTTT

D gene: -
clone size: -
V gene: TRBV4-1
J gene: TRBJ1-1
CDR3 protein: CASSQGPGTNTEAFF
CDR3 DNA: TGCGCCAGCAGCCAAGGGCCAGGGACGAACACTGAAGCTTTCTTT

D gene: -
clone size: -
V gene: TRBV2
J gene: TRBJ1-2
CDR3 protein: CASSDGPNYGYTF
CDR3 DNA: TGTGCCAGCAGTGACGGCCCCAACTATGGCTACACCTTC

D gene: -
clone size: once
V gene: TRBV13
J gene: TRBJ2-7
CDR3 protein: CASSLRGAHYYEQYF
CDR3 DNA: TGTGCCAGCAGCCTGCGTGGAGCGCATTACTACGAGCAGTACTTC

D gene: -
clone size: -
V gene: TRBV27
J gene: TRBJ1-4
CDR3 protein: CASSTIPPTNEKLFF
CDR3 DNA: TGTGCCAGCAGTACCATACCACCAACTAATGAAAAACTGTTTTTT

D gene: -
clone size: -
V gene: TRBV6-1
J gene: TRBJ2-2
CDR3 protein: CASSGERTGELFF
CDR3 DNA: TGTGCCAGCAGCGGGGAGAGGACCGGGGAGCTGTTTTTT

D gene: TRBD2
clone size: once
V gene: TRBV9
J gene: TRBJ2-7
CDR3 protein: CASSTTGLAGDEQYF
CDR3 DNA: TGTGCCAGCAGCACAACGGGACTAGCGGGGGACGAGCAGTACTTC

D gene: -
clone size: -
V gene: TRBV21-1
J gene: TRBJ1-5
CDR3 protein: CASSAKGFREGTPQHF
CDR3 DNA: TGTGCCAGCAGCGCGAAGGGGTTCCGGGAGGGGACGCCCCAGCATTTT

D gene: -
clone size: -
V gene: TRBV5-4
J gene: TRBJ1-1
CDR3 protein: CASSSVNTEAFF
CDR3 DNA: TGTGCCAGCAGCTCGGTGAACACTGAAGCTTTCTTT

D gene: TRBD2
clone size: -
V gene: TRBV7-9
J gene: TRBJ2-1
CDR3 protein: CASITSGGYNEQFF
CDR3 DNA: TGTGCCAGCATTACCTCGGGGGGCTACAATGAGCAGTTCTTC

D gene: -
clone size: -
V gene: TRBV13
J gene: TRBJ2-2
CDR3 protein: CASSLEGAGELFF
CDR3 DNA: TGTGCCAGCAGCTTAGAGGGTGCCGGGGAGCTGTTTTTT

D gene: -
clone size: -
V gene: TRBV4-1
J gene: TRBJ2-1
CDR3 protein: CASSQDQSGIDEQFF
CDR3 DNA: TGCGCCAGCAGCCAAGATCAGTCAGGGATCGATGAGCAGTTCTTC

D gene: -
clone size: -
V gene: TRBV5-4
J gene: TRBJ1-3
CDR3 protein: CASSWTPTGNTIYF
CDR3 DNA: TGTGCCAGCAGTTGGACGCCGACAGGAAACACCATATATTTT

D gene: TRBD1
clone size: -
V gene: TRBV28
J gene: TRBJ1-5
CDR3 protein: CASSPGTGYQPQHF
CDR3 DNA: TGTGCCAGCAGTCCCGGGACAGGTTATCAGCCCCAGCATTTT

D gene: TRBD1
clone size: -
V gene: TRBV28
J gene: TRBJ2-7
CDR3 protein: CASNDRGPTYEQYF
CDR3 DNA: TGTGCCAGCAATGACAGGGGGCCGACCTACGAGCAGTACTTC

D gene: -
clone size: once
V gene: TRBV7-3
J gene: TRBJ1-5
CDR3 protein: CASSSPVHSNQPQHF
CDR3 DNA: TGTGCCAGCAGCTCCCCAGTCCATAGCAATCAGCCCCAGCATTTT